These T cell receptor beta chains were read from a single sample in a study of sequential checkpoint blockade in melanoma. Using immunoSEQ multiplex PCR, the repertoire was profiled, and TCRdb retains in-frame clones only, with some absent. The profile shows around 3,500 clones, about 45% of them singletons. The sample in question was CD8+ T cells sorted from blood (inferred from file names), obtained from a patient given nivolumab and ipilimumab in sequence. These receptor sequences come from a human donor with melanoma. CDR3s include the opening cysteine and the closing phenylalanine or tryptophan. D genes are given only for firm matches. Clone size is stated in some rows and not others, as once, few, many or a class when expanded.

v_gene: TRBV5-1
d_gene: NA
j_gene: TRBJ1-2
abundance: NA
CDR3aa: CASIGTGYGYTF
CDR3nt: TGCGCCAGCATCGGGACTGGCTATGGCTACACCTTC

v_gene: TRBV5-4
d_gene: NA
j_gene: TRBJ1-1
abundance: NA
CDR3aa: CASSQPGGMNTEAFF
CDR3nt: TGTGCCAGCAGTCAGCCCGGCGGGATGAACACTGAAGCTTTCTTT

v_gene: TRBV28
d_gene: NA
j_gene: TRBJ2-7
abundance: NA
CDR3aa: CASSLTGYSYEQYF
CDR3nt: TGTGCCAGCAGCCTGACAGGATACTCCTACGAGCAGTACTTC

v_gene: TRBV13
d_gene: TRBD1
j_gene: TRBJ1-2
abundance: medium-sized
CDR3aa: CASSSSGTGLNYGYTF
CDR3nt: TGTGCCAGCAGCTCTTCCGGGACAGGCCTTAACTATGGCTACACCTTC

v_gene: TRBV27
d_gene: NA
j_gene: TRBJ2-7
abundance: once
CDR3aa: CASSLWPGEQYF
CDR3nt: TGTGCCAGCAGTTTATGGCCGGGCGAGCAGTACTTC

v_gene: TRBV7-9
d_gene: NA
j_gene: TRBJ1-4
abundance: NA
CDR3aa: CASSSGLATNEKLFF
CDR3nt: TGTGCCAGCAGCTCGGGACTTGCAACTAATGAAAAACTGTTTTTT

v_gene: TRBV27
d_gene: NA
j_gene: TRBJ2-7
abundance: NA
CDR3aa: CASSLAIPGEQYF
CDR3nt: TGTGCCAGCAGTTTGGCCATCCCGGGCGAGCAGTACTTC

v_gene: TRBV4-3
d_gene: TRBD1
j_gene: TRBJ2-1
abundance: NA
CDR3aa: CASSPRDREVPEQFF
CDR3nt: TGCGCCAGCAGCCCGCGGGACAGGGAGGTTCCTGAGCAGTTCTTC

v_gene: TRBV7-8
d_gene: TRBD1
j_gene: TRBJ1-4
abundance: NA
CDR3aa: CASGGQGNEKLFF
CDR3nt: TGTGCCAGCGGAGGACAGGGTAATGAAAAACTGTTTTTT

v_gene: TRBV27
d_gene: TRBD1
j_gene: TRBJ2-7
abundance: NA
CDR3aa: CASSSGQGAREQYF
CDR3nt: TGTGCCAGCAGTTCGGGACAGGGGGCGAGGGAGCAGTACTTC

v_gene: TRBV5-1
d_gene: TRBD1
j_gene: TRBJ2-7
abundance: once
CDR3aa: CASSYGTGAYEQYF
CDR3nt: TGCGCCAGCAGCTACGGGACAGGGGCCTACGAGCAGTACTTC

v_gene: TRBV19
d_gene: NA
j_gene: TRBJ1-2
abundance: NA
CDR3aa: CASSIDPYGYTF
CDR3nt: TGTGCCAGTAGTATAGACCCTTATGGCTACACCTTC

v_gene: TRBV9
d_gene: NA
j_gene: TRBJ1-2
abundance: NA
CDR3aa: CASSPGTPGGYTF
CDR3nt: TGTGCCAGCAGCCCCGGGACACCTGGGGGCTACACCTTC

v_gene: TRBV4-1
d_gene: NA
j_gene: TRBJ1-5
abundance: NA
CDR3aa: CASSQTPRGQPQHF
CDR3nt: TGCGCCAGCAGCCAGACGCCTAGGGGTCAGCCCCAGCATTTT

v_gene: TRBV9
d_gene: TRBD1
j_gene: TRBJ1-1
abundance: NA
CDR3aa: CASSPRDRGQRTEAFF
CDR3nt: TGTGCCAGCAGCCCCAGGGACAGGGGGCAGCGCACTGAAGCTTTCTTT

v_gene: TRBV9
d_gene: TRBD2
j_gene: TRBJ2-1
abundance: NA
CDR3aa: CASSPLLAGGRDEQFF
CDR3nt: TGTGCCAGCAGCCCCCTACTAGCGGGAGGTAGGGATGAGCAGTTCTTC

v_gene: TRBV7-8
d_gene: NA
j_gene: TRBJ2-7
abundance: few
CDR3aa: CASSKTAGNEQYF
CDR3nt: TGTGCCAGCAGCAAAACGGCGGGAAACGAGCAGTACTTC

v_gene: TRBV7-9
d_gene: NA
j_gene: TRBJ2-7
abundance: few
CDR3aa: CASSPDSLTAEQYF
CDR3nt: TGTGCCAGCAGCCCAGACAGTTTAACCGCCGAGCAGTACTTC

v_gene: TRBV28
d_gene: TRBD1
j_gene: TRBJ1-1
abundance: NA
CDR3aa: CASRQVRGSRDTEAFF
CDR3nt: TGTGCCAGCAGACAAGTCAGGGGGTCTAGGGACACTGAAGCTTTCTTT

v_gene: TRBV19
d_gene: TRBD1
j_gene: TRBJ1-6
abundance: NA
CDR3aa: CASSGGQGRSPLHF
CDR3nt: TGTGCCAGTAGTGGGGGACAGGGAAGATCACCCCTCCACTTT

v_gene: TRBV25-1
d_gene: NA
j_gene: TRBJ1-2
abundance: NA
CDR3aa: CASSEGHGGDGYTF
CDR3nt: TGTGCCAGCAGTGAAGGGCACGGGGGAGATGGCTACACCTTC

v_gene: TRBV2
d_gene: NA
j_gene: TRBJ1-5
abundance: NA
CDR3aa: CASSERGLYSNQPQHF
CDR3nt: TGTGCCAGCAGTGAAAGAGGTCTTTATAGCAATCAGCCCCAGCATTTT

v_gene: TRBV5-1
d_gene: TRBD2
j_gene: TRBJ2-7
abundance: NA
CDR3aa: CASSLGLAGPHEQYF
CDR3nt: TGCGCCAGCAGCTTGGGACTAGCGGGGCCACACGAGCAGTACTTC

v_gene: TRBV28
d_gene: TRBD2
j_gene: TRBJ2-5
abundance: NA
CDR3aa: CASSQLAGDDQETQYF
CDR3nt: TGTGCCAGCAGTCAGCTAGCGGGAGACGACCAAGAGACCCAGTACTTC

v_gene: TRBV10-3
d_gene: NA
j_gene: TRBJ2-7
abundance: NA
CDR3aa: CAIRTGSYEQYF
CDR3nt: TGTGCCATCAGGACAGGAAGCTACGAGCAGTACTTC

v_gene: TRBV29-1
d_gene: NA
j_gene: TRBJ2-7
abundance: NA
CDR3aa: CSVGGTGQSYEQYF
CDR3nt: TGCAGCGTCGGGGGGACTGGACAGAGCTACGAGCAGTACTTC

v_gene: TRBV27
d_gene: NA
j_gene: TRBJ2-6
abundance: NA
CDR3aa: CASSFQSGANVLTF
CDR3nt: TGTGCCAGCAGTTTTCAGTCCGGGGCCAACGTCCTGACTTTC

v_gene: TRBV4-3
d_gene: NA
j_gene: TRBJ1-4
abundance: NA
CDR3aa: CASSQALRVVDNEKLFF
CDR3nt: TGCGCCAGCAGCCAAGCTCTCCGGGTCGTCGATAATGAAAAACTGTTTTTT

v_gene: TRBV7-2
d_gene: TRBD1
j_gene: TRBJ2-7
abundance: NA
CDR3aa: CASSLTGANPYEQYF
CDR3nt: TGTGCCAGCAGCTTAACAGGGGCAAATCCCTACGAGCAGTACTTC

v_gene: TRBV13
d_gene: TRBD1
j_gene: TRBJ2-2
abundance: few
CDR3aa: CASSLEPQGVGTGELFF
CDR3nt: TGTGCCAGCAGCTTAGAACCCCAGGGGGTTGGGACCGGGGAGCTGTTTTTT

v_gene: TRBV7-9
d_gene: NA
j_gene: TRBJ1-1
abundance: medium-sized
CDR3aa: CASSLDLETEAFF
CDR3nt: TGTGCCAGCAGTTTAGACCTAGAGACTGAAGCTTTCTTT

v_gene: TRBV7-6
d_gene: TRBD2
j_gene: TRBJ2-7
abundance: NA
CDR3aa: CASSPLGGRAVEQYF
CDR3nt: TGTGCCAGCAGTCCGTTGGGCGGGAGGGCCGTTGAGCAGTACTTC

v_gene: TRBV7-2
d_gene: TRBD1
j_gene: TRBJ1-1
abundance: few
CDR3aa: CASSNRDSSFAEAFF
CDR3nt: TGTGCCAGCAGCAACCGGGACAGCTCCTTCGCTGAAGCTTTCTTT